The present T cell receptor (beta chain) was sequenced within a study of response to subunit inactivated influenza vaccine. Regarding the study as a whole: Authors suggested each seasonal influenza vaccination recruits few new T cells.

J gave up 7 bases and V 5 bases, and 10 bases lay outside the gene matches. CDR1 SEHNR and CDR2 FQNEAQ come from the germline V gene (reference sequence). The CDR3 spans 14 residues. TCRdb re-called the RT-PCR reads with MiXCR, one entry per CDR3 protein. The sample gives 550,000 to 600,000 distinct CDR3 sequences, 12% of which show up once; approximately 10% is in the top ten. Points on this clonotype: As yet, its antigen is unknown.

This receptor was identified in a man aged 50-60 years who received an inactivated influenza vaccine. The specimen comprised PBMCs from blood, sampled on the day of vaccination. The genes are TRBV7-9 and TRBJ1-2, with 7 bases lining up with TRBD1. CDR3 loop: CASSPTGFDAGYTF. CDR3 DNA: TGTGCCAGCAGCCCGACAGGGTTTGACGCTGGCTACACCTTC.